The 6 T cell receptor beta chains below all came from one sample that was sequenced in a study of control samples from healthy donors and cancer patients. Repertoires were generated with immunoSEQ multiplex PCR, while TCRdb's copy carries only in-frame clones and drops some. The sample holds tens of thousands of clones, approximately 88% seen once. Input material: blood. These receptors all stem from a man over 45 in good health.

The chain employs TRBV5-1 and TRBJ2-4; 8 bases align to TRBD1. Looked up from germline, CDR1 is SGHRS and CDR2 is YFSETQ. The CDR3 extends over 15 amino acids. The V gene end was trimmed by 0 bases and the J gene end by 6 bases; junction bases not matched to a gene: 5. The CDR3 spells CASSLEAGGINIQYF. CDR3 bases: TGCGCCAGCAGCTTGGAGGCAGGGGGCATAAACATTCAGTACTTC.

This chain connects TRBV27 to TRBJ2-2; 8 bases map to TRBD2. Germline V gives CDR1 MNHEY, CDR2 SMNVEV (reference sequence). This CDR3 is built from 14 residues. Germline trimming cut 10 bases from V and 5 bases from J; bases unmatched to any gene: 9. The CDR3 sequence: CATGREINTGELFF. DNA for the CDR3: TGTGCCACCGGGAGGGAGATAAATACCGGGGAGCTGTTTTTT.

In this sample, this clone turned up a few times. Here the CDR3 reads CASSMKTPAGNSPLHF. CDR3 DNA: TGTGCCAGTAGTATGAAGACGCCGGCGGGAAATTCACCCCTCCACTTT. The chain links TRBV19 to TRBJ1-6; no firm D call. The CDR3 runs 16 residues. Germline loops: CDR1 LNHDA, CDR2 SQIVND (reference sequence). V was cut by 3 bases and J by 7 bases, with 16 bases left in between.

This chain joins TRBV5-1 and TRBJ2-1; TRBD1 or TRBD2 may be the D gene (5 bases each). The CDR3 is made up of 16 amino acids. V was cut by 7 bases and J by 3 bases, with 20 bases left in between. The germline gives CDR1 SGHRS, CDR2 YFSETQ. The CDR3 bases are TGCGCCAGCGGGACCTTGCACGCCGGAAGCTACAATGAGCAGTTCTTC. It is translated as CASGTLHAGSYNEQFF.

This CDR3 reads CASRRTGNNEQFF. The DNA of the CDR3 is TGTGCCAGCAGAAGGACGGGCAACAATGAGCAGTTCTTC. The rearrangement joins TRBV28 to TRBJ2-1; no clear D. CDR1 is MDHEN and CDR2 is SYDVKM in the germline V gene. CDR3 length: 13 residues. Trimming left V 6 bases short and J 5 bases short, with 11 bases between.

This chain links TRBV5-6 with TRBJ2-7; D might be TRBD1 or TRBD2, each matching 6 bases. V was trimmed by 1 base and J by 4 bases, leaving 12 bases between them. The CDR3 has 14 amino acids. CDR1 and CDR2 from the germline V gene are SGHDT and YYEEEE. The CDR3 reads CASSLPGGKYEQYF. The CDR3 region has the DNA TGTGCCAGCAGCTTGCCCGGGGGCAAGTACGAGCAGTACTTC.